Described below is a single T cell receptor beta chain sequence and its context. Authors' methods: It was from reference gene primer amplification that nucleated cell counts were estimated. The data were produced by immunoSEQ multiplex PCR, yet TCRdb's version contains in-frame clones alone and is incomplete. D and trimming were read from the DNA, whereas the V and J calls and clone size are those reported in that table. Counted here are under 300,000 clones, 80% to 90% occurring once; the ten biggest clones make up approximately 10%. The record originates from a study of blood T cell repertoires in COVID-19. For the study at large: The samples span acute and convalescent COVID-19 from the United States, Italy and Spain. T cells, B-cell-depleted T cells, or PBMCs supplied cDNA or gDNA.

V shed 7 bases, J shed 10 bases, and the junction held 13 bases outside the gene matches. CDR1 is SEHNR and CDR2 is FQNEAQ in the germline V gene (reference sequence). The CDR3 contains 15 residues. The receptor's source is a woman in her seventies with acute or convalescent COVID-19. This sequence joins TRBV7-9 and TRBJ2-1; TRBD1 matches 10 bases. Sequences were obtained from peripheral blood. In nucleotides, the CDR3 is TGTGCCAGCACCATCGGGGACAGGGGAAACCTCGAGCAGTTCTTC. This gives the protein CASTIGDRGNLEQFF.